This TCR beta chain is drawn from a study of T cells in Graves' hyperthyroidism and ophthalmopathy. Across the whole study: Sampling of peripheral blood happened at initial diagnosis, prior to any treatment. Study findings and constraints: Ophthalmopathy prediction by the model preceded onset by a median about 6 months.

CDR1 and CDR2 (germline): KGHDR, SFDVKD. The V and J ends lost 2 bases and 5 bases respectively, with 15 bases between them. The CDR3 runs to 15 residues. No ophthalmopathy progression within 18 months constituted stable Graves' hyperthyroidism. Researchers barred patients who had uncontrolled infection, other autoimmune disease, pregnancy or lactation. It was RNA transcripts that yielded the amplified TCR beta CDR3 regions. TCR CDR3 underwent first-round RT-PCR with the HTBI primer set. TCRdb independently ran MiXCR on the multiplex PCR reads; one entry per CDR3 protein. This repertoire shows about 320,000 distinct CDR3 sequences, over 15% found once; its top ten account for roughly a third. This clonotype was seen at least ten times. Its antigen is not identified.

The sequencing sample was made of blood. The chain is built from TRBV24-1 and TRBJ2-7; D is uncertain. This receptor was obtained from a man aged 25-45 years with Graves' hyperthyroidism. CDR3 loop: CATSDYNDIAHEQYF. CDR3 in DNA: TGTGCCACCAGTGATTATAACGACATCGCCCACGAGCAGTACTTC.